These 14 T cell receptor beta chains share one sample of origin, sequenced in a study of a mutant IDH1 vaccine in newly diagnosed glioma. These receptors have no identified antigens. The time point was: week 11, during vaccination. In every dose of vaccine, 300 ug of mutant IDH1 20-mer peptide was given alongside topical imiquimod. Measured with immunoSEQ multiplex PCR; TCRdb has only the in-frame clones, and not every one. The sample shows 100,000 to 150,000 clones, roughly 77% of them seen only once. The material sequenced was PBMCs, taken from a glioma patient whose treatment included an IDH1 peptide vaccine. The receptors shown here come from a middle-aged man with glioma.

The CDR3 region is CASSRQGVNQPQHF. CDR3 in DNA: TGTGCCAGCAGTCGGCAGGGGGTTAATCAGCCCCAGCATTTT. This chain links TRBV6-1 with TRBJ1-5; the match to TRBD1 covers 7 bases. The CDR3 has 14 amino acids. J was trimmed by 4 bases and V by 5 bases; bases with no gene match: 5. Germline V gene lookup returns CDR1 MNHNS and CDR2 SASEGT.

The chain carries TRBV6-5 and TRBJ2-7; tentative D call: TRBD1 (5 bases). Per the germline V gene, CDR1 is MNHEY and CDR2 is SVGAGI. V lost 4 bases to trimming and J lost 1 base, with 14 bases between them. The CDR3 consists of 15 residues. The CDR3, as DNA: TGTGCCAGCAGTTCCCGACAGTCCACTTCCTACGAGCAGTACTTC. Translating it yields CASSSRQSTSYEQYF.

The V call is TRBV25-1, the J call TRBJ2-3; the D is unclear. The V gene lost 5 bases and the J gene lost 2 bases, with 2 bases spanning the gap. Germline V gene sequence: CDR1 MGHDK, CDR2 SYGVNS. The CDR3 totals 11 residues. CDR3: CASSYTDTQYF. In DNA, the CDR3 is TGTGCCAGCAGTTACACAGATACGCAGTATTTT.

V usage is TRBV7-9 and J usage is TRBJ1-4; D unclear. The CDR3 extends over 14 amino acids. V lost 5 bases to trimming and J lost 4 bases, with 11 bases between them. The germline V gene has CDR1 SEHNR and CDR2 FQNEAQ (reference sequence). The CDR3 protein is CASSLKALNEKLFF. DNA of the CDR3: TGTGCCAGCAGCCTCAAGGCCCTTAATGAAAAACTGTTTTTT.

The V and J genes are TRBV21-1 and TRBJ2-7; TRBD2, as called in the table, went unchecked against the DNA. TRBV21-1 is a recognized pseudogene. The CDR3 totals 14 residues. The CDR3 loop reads CASGEIAGEYEQYF. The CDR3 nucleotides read TGTGCCAGCGGGGAAATAGCGGGAGAATACGAGCAGTACTTC.

This CDR3 reads CASSQELAGGLDTQYF. In nucleotides, the CDR3 is TGTGCCAGCAGCCAAGAGCTAGCGGGAGGCCTCGATACGCAGTATTTT. This chain uses TRBV4-2 with TRBJ2-3; 11 bases line up with TRBD2. Looked up from germline, CDR1 is LGHNA and CDR2 is YNFKEQ. The junction had 5 bases not matched to a gene; V was cut back by 0 bases and J by 6 bases. The CDR3 has 16 amino acids.

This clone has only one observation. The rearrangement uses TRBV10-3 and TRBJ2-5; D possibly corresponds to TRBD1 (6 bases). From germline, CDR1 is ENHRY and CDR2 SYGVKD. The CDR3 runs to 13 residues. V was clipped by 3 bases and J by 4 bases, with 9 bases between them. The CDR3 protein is CAISDGQPETQYF. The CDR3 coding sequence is TGTGCCATCAGTGATGGACAGCCAGAGACCCAGTACTTC.

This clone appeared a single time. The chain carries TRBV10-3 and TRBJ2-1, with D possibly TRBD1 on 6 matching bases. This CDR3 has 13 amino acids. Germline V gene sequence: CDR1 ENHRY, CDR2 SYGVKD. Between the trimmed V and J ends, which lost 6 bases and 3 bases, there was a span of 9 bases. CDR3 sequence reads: CAIRGTSYNEQFF. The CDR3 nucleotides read TGTGCCATCAGAGGGACAAGCTACAATGAGCAGTTCTTC.

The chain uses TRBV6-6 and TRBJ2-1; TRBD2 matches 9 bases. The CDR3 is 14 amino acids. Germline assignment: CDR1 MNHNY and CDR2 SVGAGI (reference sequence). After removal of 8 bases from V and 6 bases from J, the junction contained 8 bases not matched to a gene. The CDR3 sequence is CASGIAGDLNEQFF. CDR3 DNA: TGTGCCAGCGGGATAGCGGGAGATCTCAATGAGCAGTTCTTC.

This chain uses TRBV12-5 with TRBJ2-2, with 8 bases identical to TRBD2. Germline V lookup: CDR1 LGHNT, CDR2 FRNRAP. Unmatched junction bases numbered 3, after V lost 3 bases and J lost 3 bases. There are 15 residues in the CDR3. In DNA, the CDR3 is TGTGCTAGTGGTTTCGGGGGGGCCGACACCGGGGAGCTGTTTTTT. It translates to CASGFGGADTGELFF.

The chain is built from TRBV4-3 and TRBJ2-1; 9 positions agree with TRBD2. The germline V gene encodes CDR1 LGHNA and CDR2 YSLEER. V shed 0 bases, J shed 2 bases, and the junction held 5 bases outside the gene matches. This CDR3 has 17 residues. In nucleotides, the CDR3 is TGCGCCAGCAGCCAAGACCTTAGCGGGGGTCCCTACAATGAGCAGTTCTTC. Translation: CASSQDLSGGPYNEQFF.

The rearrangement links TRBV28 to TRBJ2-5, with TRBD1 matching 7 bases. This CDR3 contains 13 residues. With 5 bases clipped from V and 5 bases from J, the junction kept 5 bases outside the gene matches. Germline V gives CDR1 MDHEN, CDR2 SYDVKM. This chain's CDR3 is CASSGNRGETQYF. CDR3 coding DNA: TGTGCCAGCAGTGGGAACAGGGGCGAGACCCAGTACTTC.

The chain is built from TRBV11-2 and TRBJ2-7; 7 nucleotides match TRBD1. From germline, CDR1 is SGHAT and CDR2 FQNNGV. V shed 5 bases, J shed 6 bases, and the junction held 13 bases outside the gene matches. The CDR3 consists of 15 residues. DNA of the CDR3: TGTGCCAGCAGCCAAACGACAGGGTTTGGTTTCGAGCAGTACTTC. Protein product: CASSQTTGFGFEQYF.

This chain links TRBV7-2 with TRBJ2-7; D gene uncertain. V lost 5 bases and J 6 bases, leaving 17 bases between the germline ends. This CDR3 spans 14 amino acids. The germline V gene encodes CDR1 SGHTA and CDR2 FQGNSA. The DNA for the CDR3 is TGTGCCAGCAGCCCTAGACATGAAAGCCCCGAGCAGTACTTC. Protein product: CASSPRHESPEQYF.